This T cell receptor (beta chain) was identified in a study of T cell responses to AZD1222 COVID-19 vaccine. The study's findings and limits: Donors skewed white British and female; clonal diversity was possibly underestimated. Repertoires were obtained only post-peak T cell response.

This clone was seen a single time. Its antigen is not known. The CDR3 is 12 amino acids. V shed 6 bases and J shed 6 bases, with 11 bases lying between them. Some clones are missing from TCRdb's copy, which holds only in-frame ones; the method was immunoSEQ multiplex PCR. The table lists approximately 160,000 clones, around 88% of them singletons. This TCR came from an adult in good health. The sample consisted of peripheral blood, taken on day 0 of AZD1222 vaccination. J is TRBJ1-1 and V is TRBV12-3 or TRBV12-4; D is undetermined. Here the CDR3 DNA reads TGTGCCAGCAGACCGACGGCTTCTGAAGCTTTCTTT. Its translation is CASRPTASEAFF.